This T cell receptor (beta chain) stems from a study of shared clonotypes between healthy human individuals. Looking at the study overall: Donors had three CD4 naive, three CD4 memory, two CD8 naive and one CD8 memory plate apiece.

The material for each subset, its genomic DNA, was split evenly across several immunoSEQ plates. Clones were sequenced by immunoSEQ multiplex PCR, and TCRdb holds only the in-frame ones, with some missing. The sample includes approximately 1.1 million clones, 70% to 80% seen only once; the top ten take more than 0.5%. Germline CDR1 reads LNHDA; CDR2 reads SQIVND (reference sequence). The CDR3 covers 14 residues. Trimming removed 5 bases at V and 7 bases at J, with 16 bases between. This chain uses TRBV19 with TRBJ2-3; D is possibly TRBD2 (5 bases). The sample comprised memory CD4+ T cells from PBMCs. Subset here: CD45RA-negative fraction. The clonotype originates from a man aged 18 to 30 in good health. Some clones in this sample may be carry-over from other donors' samples. The CDR3 loop reads CASSLAPGDYTQYF. The CDR3 DNA follows: TGTGCCAGTAGTCTAGCCCCCGGAGACTATACGCAGTATTTT. The complete variable domain, with remaining parts taken from reference TRBV19 and TRBJ2-3, reads DGGITQSPKYLFRKEGQNVTLSCEQNLNHDAMYWYRQDPGQGLRLIYYSQIVNDFQKGDIAEGYSVSREKKESFPLTVTSAQKNPTAFYLCASSLAPGDYTQYFGPGTRLTVL.